The TCR beta chain under discussion was sequenced for a study of spatial heterogeneity in lung cancer. At the level of the study: The donor population consisted of some 70 patients with untreated, early-stage non-small cell lung cancer. Compared with alpha-chain sequences, beta-chain sequences were consistently detected in greater numbers. Taken at a median of about two years after resection, follow-up PBMC samples underwent sequencing when available.

In this sample, this clonotype turned up many times. Unique molecular identifiers tagged every individual TCR cDNA molecule. TCRdb reanalysed the 5' RACE reads using MiXCR and keeps one entry per CDR3 protein. Seen here are some 120,000 distinct CDR3 sequences, 12% observed once, and the top ten hold approximately 17%. Time point denoted: blood at routine non-recurrence follow-up after resection. Whole RNA obtained from tumor, nontumor lung or frozen PBMC underwent sequencing without sorting. This CDR3 is 13 amino acids long. J gave up 9 bases and V 5 bases, and 4 bases lay outside the gene matches. Per the germline V gene, CDR1 is GTSNPN and CDR2 is SVGIG (reference sequence).

V is TRBV30 and J is TRBJ1-6; TRBD1 agrees at 10 bases. The source of this sequence is a male donor with early-stage non-small cell lung cancer. Sequenced material: PBMCs, taken at follow-up. CDR3 in amino acids: CAWRQGAFSPLHF. Written as DNA, the CDR3 is TGTGCCTGGCGACAGGGGGCATTTTCACCCCTCCACTTT.